The 10 T cell receptor beta chains in this list originate from one sample, sequenced in a study of beta chain features in type 1 diabetes. Notes on the study in general: Moderately but significantly shorter TCRB CDR3s were found in Type 1 diabetes patients in all four CD4+ subsets.

Antigen specificity for these receptors is unknown. Since all of the isolated RNA was reverse transcribed, expressed TCRB transcripts were what got sequenced. Produced via immunoSEQ multiplex PCR; TCRdb's table is partial and in-frame only. The data show some 280,000 clones, roughly an eighth seen once. Input material: naive CD4+ T cells from blood. These receptors were taken from a man aged 30 to 39 with type 1 diabetes.

The chain is built from TRBV27 and TRBJ2-7; D is undetermined. There are 13 residues in the CDR3. The ends were cut back, 4 bases at V and 1 base at J, with 8 bases in the middle. Germline assignment: CDR1 MNHEY and CDR2 SMNVEV (reference sequence). The CDR3 here is CASSSRRSYEQYF. In DNA, the CDR3 is TGTGCCAGCAGTTCCAGGCGATCCTACGAGCAGTACTTC.

This clone occurred a few times. The rearrangement joins TRBV5-1 to TRBJ2-3; 7 nucleotides line up with TRBD2. CDR3 length equals 14 residues. The V segment lost 5 bases and the J segment 0 bases; nucleotides outside the gene matches: 3. The germline V gene encodes CDR1 SGHRS and CDR2 YFSETQ. CDR3 in amino acids: CASRSGKSTDTQYF. CDR3 DNA sequence: TGCGCCAGCAGGAGCGGGAAAAGCACAGATACGCAGTATTTT.

The chain joins TRBV9 to TRBJ2-7, with D hard to call. Germline V gene lookup returns CDR1 SGDLS and CDR2 YYNGEE. Deletions cut 1 base from V and 3 bases from J, with 14 bases between. The CDR3 extends over 15 amino acids. DNA for the CDR3: TGTGCCAGCAGCGTAAAACTGGTGCGGAACTACGAGCAGTACTTC. Translated, it gives CASSVKLVRNYEQYF. Based on the CDR3 plus reference TRBV9 and TRBJ2-7, the full variable domain is DSGVTQTPKHLITATGQRVTLRCSPRSGDLSVYWYQQSLDQGLQFLIQYYNGEERAKGNILERFSAQQFPDLHSELNLSSLELGDSALYFCASSVKLVRNYEQYFGPGTRLTVT.

V gene TRBV5-4 combines with J gene TRBJ2-2, with 8 bases that match TRBD1. The CDR3 spans 15 residues. Looked up from germline, CDR1 is SGHNT and CDR2 is YYREEE (reference sequence). V lost 3 bases and J lost 6; bases outside the gene matches: 7. CDR3: CASSSRGLLAGELFF. The CDR3 DNA follows: TGTGCCAGCAGCTCCAGGGGGCTTTTGGCCGGGGAGCTGTTTTTT.

The chain uses TRBV30 and TRBJ1-2; perhaps TRBD1 as D (5 bases). V was clipped by 3 bases and J by 0 bases, with 23 bases between them. CDR1 is GTSNPN, CDR2 SVGIG, per germline (reference sequence). This CDR3 has 18 residues. The CDR3: CAWSHRRSIQTSNYGYTF. In DNA form, the CDR3 reads TGTGCCTGGAGCCACAGGAGAAGCATACAAACTTCTAACTATGGCTACACCTTC.

V usage is TRBV11-1 and J usage is TRBJ2-1; 9 positions agree with TRBD2. The J segment lost 4 bases and the V segment lost 5 bases, leaving 6 bases of the junction unmatched. The germline V gene encodes CDR1 SGHAT and CDR2 FQDESV (reference sequence). The CDR3 is made up of 15 amino acids. The CDR3 loop reads CASSPATSGYNEQFF. The CDR3 DNA reads TGTGCCAGCAGCCCCGCGACTAGCGGATACAATGAGCAGTTCTTC.

J is TRBJ2-5 and V is TRBV5-4; TRBD2 matches 8 bases. CDR3 size: 13 residues. J gave up 4 bases and V 4 bases, and 3 bases lay outside the gene matches. Germline V gene data show CDR1 as SGHNT and CDR2 as YYREEE (reference sequence). The CDR3 DNA sequence: TGTGCCAGCAGCACAGGACTAGCAGAGACCCAGTACTTC. Translating gives CASSTGLAETQYF. The full variable domain, in which reference TRBV5-4 and TRBJ2-5 provide the parts outside the CDR3, is ETGVTQSPTHLIKTRGQQVTLRCSSQSGHNTVSWYQQALGQGPQFIFQYYREEENGRGNFPPRFSGLQFPNYSSELNVNALELDDSALYLCASSTGLAETQYFGPGTRLLVL.

This clone has only a few counts. The V call is TRBV7-9, the J call TRBJ2-1; TRBD1 matches 10 bases. Trimming removed 5 bases from V and 8 bases from J; junction bases left unmatched: 6. Germline CDR1 and CDR2: SEHNR and FQNEAQ (reference sequence). This CDR3 region has 14 residues. CDR3 residues: CASSIDRGQDEQFF. The CDR3 nucleotides are TGTGCCAGCAGCATAGACAGGGGGCAAGATGAGCAGTTCTTC.

This clone appeared once. The chain employs TRBV18 and TRBJ2-7, with TRBD1 as a possible D gene (6 bases). There are 15 residues in the CDR3. The germline CDR1 and CDR2 sequences are KGHSH and LQKENI. V lost 3 bases and J lost 2, with 14 bases in between. The CDR3 nucleotides read TGTGCCAGCTCACCTAGCCTCGACAGGACCTACGAGCAGTACTTC. Protein sequence: CASSPSLDRTYEQYF.

In this sample, this clone turned up a few times. The chain has TRBV5-1 and TRBJ2-7, with 8 bases aligning to TRBD1. V dropped 0 bases and J dropped 4; count of bases not matched to a gene: 3. This CDR3 comprises 14 residues. Germline V lookup: CDR1 SGHRS, CDR2 YFSETQ. The CDR3 DNA sequence: TGCGCCAGCAGCTTGGGGACAGGGCGGTACGAGCAGTACTTC. Its protein is CASSLGTGRYEQYF.